The 27 T cell receptor beta chains presented below share a single source sample, sequenced in a study of fetal regulatory T cell absence and autoimmunity. Clones were read by immunoSEQ multiplex PCR, and TCRdb kept only the in-frame ones, dropping some. The sample has just over 45,000 clones, about four fifths seen once. Sequencing was carried out using cord blood. These TCRs come from a newborn boy with IPEX syndrome.

This clone was observed a few times. V and J are TRBV7-9 and TRBJ2-2; 11 bases align to TRBD2. V lost 0 bases, J lost 5 bases, and 8 bases stayed unmatched. Looked up from germline, CDR1 is SEHNR and CDR2 is FQNEAQ (reference sequence). CDR3 length: 18 residues. This CDR3 reads CASSLAQLAGVWTGELFF. The DNA of the CDR3 is TGTGCCAGCAGCTTAGCTCAACTAGCGGGAGTTTGGACCGGGGAGCTGTTTTTT.

CDR3 amino acids: CASSSLAIGDNEQFF. CDR3 sequence (DNA): TGTGCCAGCAGCTCGCTAGCAATTGGCGACAATGAGCAGTTCTTC. V gene TRBV5-6 combines with J gene TRBJ2-1; tentative D call: TRBD2 (5 bases). Germline values: CDR1 SGHDT, CDR2 YYEEEE. Trimming took 3 bases from V and 5 from J, leaving 15 bases between them. This CDR3 comprises 15 residues. Combining the CDR3 with reference TRBV5-6 and TRBJ2-1 gives the whole variable domain DAGVTQSPTHLIKTRGQQVTLRCSPKSGHDTVSWYQQALGQGPQFIFQYYEEEERQRGNFPDRFSGHQFPNYSSELNVNALLLGDSALYLCASSSLAIGDNEQFFGPGTRLTVL.

CDR3 nucleotides: TGTGCCAGCAGTTTACTGGGACTAGCCCGAGCGGGGGAGCTGTTTTTT. Its translation: CASSLLGLARAGELFF. J is TRBJ2-2 and V is TRBV27, with 9 bases lining up with TRBD2. The V gene end was trimmed by 2 bases and the J gene end by 8 bases; junction bases not matched to a gene: 9. The CDR3 totals 16 residues. Germline lookup yields CDR1 MNHEY and CDR2 SMNVEV (reference sequence).

The CDR3 DNA sequence: TGTGCCAGCAGCGTAGAGGAGCGGGGGAGCACCGGGGAGCTGTTTTTT. Its protein is CASSVEERGSTGELFF. The chain couples TRBV9 to TRBJ2-2; 8 bases fit TRBD2. Unmatched junction bases numbered 5, after V lost 0 bases and J lost 4 bases. Per the germline V gene, CDR1 is SGDLS and CDR2 is YYNGEE. The CDR3 extends over 16 amino acids.

The chain recombines TRBV5-1 with TRBJ2-2, with 7 nucleotides matching TRBD2. The CDR3 loop spans 17 amino acids. Germline V gives CDR1 SGHRS, CDR2 YFSETQ. With V trimmed by 5 bases and J by 0 bases, 10 bases remained unmatched. This CDR3 is CASREASGLANTGELFF. CDR3 sequence (DNA): TGCGCCAGCAGGGAGGCTAGCGGATTAGCGAACACCGGGGAGCTGTTTTTT.

V gene TRBV13 combines with J gene TRBJ1-2; perhaps TRBD1 as D (5 bases). The V end lost 4 bases, the J end lost 2 bases, and 20 bases lay between the germline ends. CDR1 is PRHDT, CDR2 FYEKMQ, per germline (reference sequence). CDR3 length: 17 amino acids. The CDR3 protein is CASSWGTRRGVNYGYTF. CDR3 coding DNA: TGTGCCAGCAGCTGGGGAACCAGACGGGGGGTCAACTATGGCTACACCTTC. The variable domain in full, completed from reference TRBV13 and TRBJ1-2, reads AAGVIQSPRHLIKEKRETATLKCYPIPRHDTVYWYQQGPGQDPQFLISFYEKMQSDKGSIPDRFSAQQFSDYHSELNMSSLELGDSALYFCASSWGTRRGVNYGYTFGSGTRLTVV.

The CDR3 protein is CAISKQGSGNTIYF. The DNA for the CDR3 is TGTGCCATCAGTAAACAGGGCTCTGGAAACACCATATATTTT. The gene calls are TRBV10-3 and TRBJ1-3; possibly TRBD1 for D (6 bases). This CDR3 has 14 amino acids. V was pared by 5 bases and J by 0 bases, with 8 bases between. CDR1 is ENHRY, CDR2 SYGVKD, per germline.

The CDR3 nucleotides read TGCGCCAGCAGCCGCCTCGGGACAGGGGGTTTATCTGTGACTGGGGCCAACGTCCTGACTTTC. This gives the protein CASSRLGTGGLSVTGANVLTF. This chain joins TRBV4-1 and TRBJ2-6; 11 bases map to TRBD1. Germline V gene lookup returns CDR1 MGHRA and CDR2 YSYEKL. J was trimmed by 2 bases and V by 4 bases; bases with no gene match: 16. The length of the CDR3 is 21 residues.

The V call is TRBV5-6, the J call TRBJ2-2; D ambiguous. Trimming left V 0 bases short and J 3 bases short, with 12 bases between. The CDR3 length is 16 residues. Germline assignment: CDR1 SGHDT and CDR2 YYEEEE. CDR3 residues: CASSLAERMYTGELFF. The CDR3 DNA sequence: TGTGCCAGCAGCTTGGCTGAGCGTATGTACACCGGGGAGCTGTTTTTT. The variable domain in full, completed from reference TRBV5-6 and TRBJ2-2, reads DAGVTQSPTHLIKTRGQQVTLRCSPKSGHDTVSWYQQALGQGPQFIFQYYEEEERQRGNFPDRFSGHQFPNYSSELNVNALLLGDSALYLCASSLAERMYTGELFFGEGSRLTVL.

This clone was counted between two and nine times. J is TRBJ2-2 and V is TRBV5-4; D is unresolved. V was clipped by 5 bases and J by 9 bases, with 8 bases between them. From germline, CDR1 is SGHNT and CDR2 YYREEE (reference sequence). There are 11 residues in the CDR3. The CDR3 DNA reads TGTGCCAGCAGTGAGGAGCGGGAGCTGTTTTTT. Protein product: CASSEERELFF.

This chain's CDR3 is CASSKAKLFRDRARRNTEAFF. Written as DNA, the CDR3 is TGTGCCAGCAGCAAAGCTAAACTATTCCGGGACAGGGCTAGGAGGAACACTGAAGCTTTCTTT. The chain recombines TRBV21-1 with TRBJ1-1; TRBD1, the table's D call, lacks a check against the DNA. TRBV21-1 is listed as a pseudogene. The CDR3 is made up of 21 amino acids.

The chain is built from TRBV11-2 and TRBJ2-1, with D perhaps matching TRBD2 (5 bases). V was trimmed by 4 bases and J by 0 bases, leaving 16 bases between them. Germline CDR1 reads SGHAT; CDR2 reads FQNNGV. This CDR3 comprises 17 residues. CDR3 protein: CASSSRTKRGSYNEQFF. The CDR3 region has the DNA TGTGCCAGCAGCTCCCGGACCAAACGGGGCTCCTACAATGAGCAGTTCTTC.

V usage is TRBV11-2 and J usage is TRBJ2-7, with unresolved D. The germline V gene has CDR1 SGHAT and CDR2 FQNNGV. V was trimmed by 0 bases and J by 4 bases, leaving 16 bases between them. The CDR3 loop spans 16 amino acids. For the CDR3, the DNA is TGTGCCAGCAGCTTAGATACCGCCAGACACCCTTACGAGCAGTACTTC. This gives the protein CASSLDTARHPYEQYF. The full variable domain, in which reference TRBV11-2 and TRBJ2-7 provide the parts outside the CDR3, is EAGVAQSPRYKIIEKRQSVAFWCNPISGHATLYWYQQILGQGPKLLIQFQNNGVVDDSQLPKDRFSAERLKGVDSTLKIQPAKLEDSAVYLCASSLDTARHPYEQYFGPGTRLTVT.

This chain links TRBV19 with TRBJ1-1; TRBD1 might be the D (5 bases). The CDR3 has 15 amino acids. V was trimmed by 3 bases and J by 0 bases, leaving 11 bases between them. Germline values: CDR1 LNHDA, CDR2 SQIVND (reference sequence). CDR3 protein: CASSIDGTVNTEAFF. The CDR3 DNA is TGTGCCAGTAGTATCGACGGGACGGTGAACACTGAAGCTTTCTTT.

The count of this clone is one. The J gene is TRBJ2-5, the V gene TRBV10-3, with 7 positions matching TRBD2. This CDR3 spans 13 amino acids. The germline V gene encodes CDR1 ENHRY and CDR2 SYGVKD. V dropped 1 base and J dropped 5; count of bases not matched to a gene: 1. For the CDR3, the DNA is TGTGCCATCAGTGAGTGGGGGGGGGAGACCCAGTACTTC. This sequence encodes CAISEWGGETQYF.

J is TRBJ2-1 and V is TRBV6-1; 8 bases are shared with TRBD2. This CDR3 has 18 residues. Germline values: CDR1 MNHNS, CDR2 SASEGT. V lost 0 bases, J lost 6 bases, and 13 bases stayed unmatched. This CDR3 is CASSEALRASGLSNEQFF. The CDR3 DNA is TGTGCCAGCAGTGAAGCGCTTCGGGCTAGCGGGCTTTCCAATGAGCAGTTCTTC.

In this sample, this clone turned up once. V gene TRBV5-1 combines with J gene TRBJ2-5; 8 bases are a match to TRBD2. Trimming took 5 bases from V and 0 from J; bases not matched to a gene: 12. Germline loops: CDR1 SGHRS, CDR2 YFSETQ. There are 17 residues in the CDR3. The CDR3 nucleotides are TGCGCCAGCAGACCCAACTTAGCGGGGCCCCACCAAGAGACCCAGTACTTC. The encoded protein is CASRPNLAGPHQETQYF.

The chain has TRBV6-5 and TRBJ2-7; 7 bases agree with TRBD1. CDR1 is MNHEY, CDR2 SVGAGI, per germline. V shed 5 bases, J shed 6 bases, and the junction held 7 bases outside the gene matches. The length of the CDR3 is 13 residues. CDR3 region: CASSDTRGSEQYF. The CDR3 nucleotides read TGTGCCAGCAGTGACACCAGGGGGAGCGAGCAGTACTTC.

This chain uses TRBV6-1 with TRBJ2-7, with TRBD1 identical over 8 bases. Germline V gene lookup returns CDR1 MNHNS and CDR2 SASEGT. This CDR3 has 16 residues. V was clipped by 2 bases and J by 0 bases; unmatched bases: 6. This chain's CDR3 is CASSESRTGSSYEQYF. The CDR3, as DNA: TGTGCCAGCAGTGAATCCCGGACAGGGAGCTCCTACGAGCAGTACTTC.

In regard to this clone: The same CDR3 also results from other DNA sequences found in this sample. The chain couples TRBV4-3 to TRBJ1-1; D unclear. Germline-derived CDR1 and CDR2 are LGHNA and YSLEER. With 0 bases removed from V and 0 bases from J, the gap between germline ends came to 5 bases. This CDR3 comprises 14 residues. CDR3 residues: CASSQDSMNTEAFF. CDR3 bases: TGCGCCAGCAGCCAAGATAGCATGAACACTGAAGCTTTCTTT.

This rearrangement joins TRBV18 to TRBJ2-7, with D possibly being TRBD1 or TRBD2 (5 bases each). This CDR3 contains 17 residues. V was clipped by 2 bases and J by 1 base, with 18 bases between them. Per the germline V gene, CDR1 is KGHSH and CDR2 is LQKENI. CDR3 nucleotide sequence: TGTGCCAGCTCACCAAGGGAGATCGGCAGGGAATCCTACGAGCAGTACTTC. Its protein is CASSPREIGRESYEQYF.

This clone was found a few times. V and J are TRBV2 and TRBJ2-5, with 8 bases that match TRBD1. The junction had 4 bases not matched to a gene; V was cut back by 11 bases and J by 5 bases. Germline CDR1 SNHLY, CDR2 FYNNEI. The CDR3 has 11 amino acids. CDR3 coding DNA: TGTGCCCGCCGGGACAGGGAGACCCAGTACTTC. Amino acid sequence: CARRDRETQYF.

The genes are TRBV10-3 and TRBJ1-1, with TRBD1 matching over 7 bases. The CDR3 consists of 13 residues. The trim removed 10 bases at V and 0 bases at J, leaving 5 bases unmatched. Germline values: CDR1 ENHRY, CDR2 SYGVKD. The CDR3 nucleotides are TGTGCCAGCAGACAGGGCGTGAACACTGAAGCTTTCTTT. It specifies CASRQGVNTEAFF.

The chain recombines TRBV7-9 with TRBJ1-1; the D gene is possibly TRBD1 (5 bases). Germline CDR1 SEHNR, CDR2 FQNEAQ (reference sequence). The V and J ends lost 4 bases and 5 bases respectively, with 17 bases between them. The CDR3 is made up of 15 amino acids. CDR3 protein: CASSSPEGLGTEAFF. In DNA form, the CDR3 reads TGTGCCAGCAGCTCTCCCGAGGGGCTTGGTACTGAAGCTTTCTTT.

The chain carries TRBV2 and TRBJ2-1, with TRBD2 matching 11 bases. With V trimmed by 6 bases and J by 6 bases, 10 bases remained unmatched. Germline assignment: CDR1 SNHLY and CDR2 FYNNEI. The CDR3 loop spans 16 amino acids. The CDR3 DNA sequence: TGTGCCAGCAGCTCAAGAACTAGCGGGGGTTTCAATGAGCAGTTCTTC. The encoded protein is CASSSRTSGGFNEQFF.

CDR3 nucleotide sequence: TGTGCCAGCAGCCGGGACAGGGATGAAAAACTGTTTTTT. Encoded protein: CASSRDRDEKLFF. This chain links TRBV11-3 with TRBJ1-4, with 9 bases fitting TRBD1. CDR3 size: 13 residues. Per the germline V gene, CDR1 is SGHNT and CDR2 is YENEEA. The junction had 1 base not matched to a gene; V was cut back by 5 bases and J by 6 bases. The full variable domain, with the rest looked up from reference TRBV11-3 and TRBJ1-4, is EAGVVQSPRYKIIEKKQPVAFWCNPISGHNTLYWYLQNLGQGPELLIRYENEEAVDDSQLPKDRFSAERLKGVDSTLKIQPAELGDSAVYLCASSRDRDEKLFFGSGTQLSVL.

V and J are TRBV5-1 and TRBJ2-7, with TRBD1 identical over 10 bases. Per germline, CDR1 SGHRS and CDR2 YFSETQ. V trimming: 2 bases; J trimming: 3 bases; junction bases outside the gene matches: 5. There are 15 residues in the CDR3. The CDR3 region has the DNA TGCGCCAGCAGCTTTGGGGACAGGGGAAACTACGAGCAGTACTTC. Its translation is CASSFGDRGNYEQYF.